Sequencing of this T cell receptor beta chain was carried out in a study of shared clonotypes between healthy human individuals (dated by TCRdb to 2019 to 2021). With regard to the full study: A couple of women and three men aged 18 to 49 years were included in the cohort. Per donor, three plates each were used for CD4 naive and CD4 memory, two for CD8 naive, and one for CD8 memory. To estimate repertoire size and how much clonotypes are shared between individuals, the study performed deep sequencing of blood TCR repertoires from roughly five healthy adults. Different laboratories and diverse techniques were used to prepare libraries and sequence TCR repertoires, to increase sequencing depth and limit assay-specific biases. Leukapheresis yielded between about 0.9 and 9 billion PBMCs per donor. The full study reports these points: The small number of donors limited the genetic and exposure-history diversity represented. Sharing across a few donors was observed for approximately 4.6% of naive CD4, over 3% of naive CD8, 2% to 2.5% of memory CD4, and roughly 0.43% of memory CD8 clonotypes. Based on pairwise subsampling, the degree of clonotype sharing among donors was expected to be affected by sequencing depth. Rarefaction of sorted-subset datasets indicated incomplete sequencing despite the large sequencing depth. Higher generation probabilities were observed for clonotypes shared by all four sorted-subset donors than for non-shared clonotypes. Sampling was restricted to blood, and TCR repertoires in tissues likely differ from the TCR repertoires found in blood. Naive subsets generally had larger estimated clonotype richness than memory subsets did.

The donors were healthy, HIV-negative adults with no recently reported acute infections or vaccinations. All donors were Caucasian adults living in Nashville, Tennessee, USA. CD4+ T cells were enriched through magnetic negative selection, after which naive cells were positively selected on CD45RA and the remaining negative fraction served as the memory subset. Blood was obtained by leukapheresis, after which PBMCs were separated by Ficoll-Histopaque density gradient centrifugation and cryopreserved in liquid nitrogen vapor phase. Purity and quantity of every magnetically sorted T cell population were checked by analytical flow cytometry. Genomic DNA was isolated from every sorted fraction and measured by UV absorbance on a Nanodrop 2000c. A note on this clone: The target of this receptor is not known. One base away there is no much larger clone; base qualities are not given.

Using the deep immunoSEQ assay, TCR CDR3 regions were amplified from genomic DNA by multiplex PCR. Genomic DNA extracted from each cell subset was distributed evenly over all wells of several immunoSEQ 96-well plates, and each plate served as one replicate. Each replicate PCR for sorted subsets received approximately 220 ng genomic DNA, equal to tens of thousands of T cell genomes. Purified libraries were quantified with a Qubit 3.0 fluorometer, sized on a Bioanalyzer 2100, and re-quantified with the KAPA Library Quantification kit. A separate single-read 150-cycle Illumina NextSeq 550 flow cell was used to sequence each immunoSEQ 96-well plate. Turning to the authors' computational methods: Because the immunoSEQ output included only junctional sequences and no quality scores, the filtering could not be the same as the filtering used for full-length reads. Sequences were annotated with PyIR, a Python wrapper for IgBLAST v1.9, and V/J genes and CDR3 were assigned using IMGT germline references. Reads were removed for weak V/J assignments (E-value above 1e-6), missing CDR3, stop codons, out-of-frame junctions, or ambiguous translated residues. A V3J clonotype was defined by an identical inferred V gene, J gene, and CDR3 amino acid sequence. Percentage overlap between repertoires was calculated by dividing the number of shared unique clonotypes by the size of the smaller repertoire. RTK rarefaction, the Chao1 estimator, and Recon v2.1 estimates of unobserved clonotypes were used to assess repertoire richness. For all TCRbeta clonotypes obtained by the gDNA method from a few donors, generation probabilities were computed with OLGA. The table comes from immuneACCESS by way of TCRdb, which keeps in-frame sequences with V and J called. Part of the clones is missing from these tables; in studies checked, under half for an unresolved V gene and the rest for unknown reasons. The DNA was the basis for D and trimming; V, J and clone size are from that table. For this sample the table gives over 2 million clones, of which 85% to 95% were detected only once. 0.37% of the sample is in the top ten clones.

At the junction V is shortened by 2 bases and J by 0 bases; bases outside the gene matches: 7. CDR1 and CDR2 are drawn from the germline V gene (reference sequence): SGHNT, YYREEE. The CDR3 runs 16 residues from the cysteine to the phenylalanine. Just the 48-base CDR3 DNA is kept, in frame starting at base 1. Sequences were obtained from naive CD4+ T cells from PBMCs. What the cell subset or site label conveys for this sample: CD45RA+ positively selected. Recombination linked TRBV5-4 to TRBJ2-7; 8 nucleotides in the junction match TRBD1. This sequence originates from a man aged 18-30 years in good health. Some clones in this sample may be carry-over from other donors' samples. The DNA is as follows: TGTGCCAGCAGCTTAAGGGCCCAGGGGGCCTCCTACGAGCAGTACTTC. Its translation is CASSLRAQGASYEQYF.